This section outlines one T cell receptor beta chain sequence together with its context. This clonotype was recorded a few times. Its antigen is still unknown. Base qualities are not at hand, and no much larger clone is one base apart. Systemically healthy Caucasian individuals from Russia, 35 to 50 in total and aged roughly 6 to 100 years, were included as donors. Approximately 11 milliliters of peripheral blood were drawn from each donor into EDTA-treated Vacutainer tubes. PBMCs were isolated by Ficoll-Paque density-gradient centrifugation, with at least 6 million obtained per sample. Trizol reagent was used to extract total RNA from PBMCs, with at least 6 micrograms per sample. The percentages of naive CD45RAhigh/CD27high T cells were determined by flow cytometry on a PBMC aliquot from every donor. The sample is drawn from a study of blood T cells in healthy people across ages (dated by TCRdb to about 2015). Regarding the complete study: In model experiments, roughly one uniquely barcoded TCR beta cDNA molecule per two T cells was captured by template switching. Using deep sequencing normalized with unique cDNA molecular identifiers, the study measured how TCR beta repertoire diversity changes with age. To avoid experimental bias, donors of different ages were distributed randomly across sequencing lanes. Using the same blood draw, the study looked at two additional independent replicas of 1 million unique cDNA reads for two donors, one aged 18 to 29 and the other aged 80 or older. The donors were divided into four age groups: young (average approximately 17 years), middle-aged (about 40), aged (under 70) and long-lived (about 80). Results and caveats for the whole study, not just this receptor: Compared with the aged group, the long-lived group had more naive CD4+ T cells, fewer expanded clones and increased TCR diversity, suggesting age selection. There was a strong correlation between observed TCR beta diversity and the percentage of naive T cells measured by flow cytometry. Because the CMV infection status of the donors was unknown, age-related changes in expanded clonotypes may potentially have been confounded. Estimates of total diversity based on one million sequenced T cells were considered lower bounds and underestimates. Because profiling used bulk unsorted PBMCs, naive and antigen-experienced compartments could not be compared conclusively. As age increased, observed TCR beta diversity per million T cells dropped in a roughly linear way, and a significant reduction was already evident by age 40.

The CDR3, from cysteine to phenylalanine, totals 16 residues. Only the CDR3 part of the read is kept: 48 bases, read in frame from the first base. V and J are trimmed by 5 bases and 4 bases, and the gene matches miss 9 bases of the junction. The germline V gene (reference sequence) gives CDR1 as SEHNR and CDR2 as FQNEAQ. The receptor library was made with 5' RACE. Sequencing relied on an Illumina HiSeq 2500. A second PCR of roughly 7 to 11 cycles was performed with a sample-barcoded 5' primer and a J-beta primer mix. A unique molecular identifier was introduced onto each TCR beta cDNA molecule by a template-switch 5' adaptor carrying 12 random nucleotides. Each sample yielded at least 2.5 million CDR3-containing paired-end reads. All of the RNA was converted into first-strand cDNA using the Mint cDNA synthesis kit, with a TRBC-specific oligonucleotide serving as the primer. All cDNA was treated with uracil-DNA glycosylase and then went through a first 18-cycle PCR with the universal primers M1SS and BC2_uni_R. The published analysis was carried out like this. For normalization, 1 million high-quality reads were randomly selected from each sample, with every read carrying a distinct molecular identifier. Instead of being binned into consensus sequences, reads that shared molecular identifiers were thrown out. MiTCR, set to a Q25 quality threshold and the strictest error-elimination algorithm, was used for CDR3 identification, clonotype clustering and error correction. A nonparametric unseen species model using Euler transformation provided a lower-bound estimate of total TCR beta diversity. TCRdb reanalyzed the raw reads on its own, using fastp at Q25 for trimming and MiXCR for clone calling, and kept in-frame beta chains. Merged by CDR3 protein, the rows form single entries marked with the most common genes and DNA. The V and J calls here are based on TCRdb, not the publication. This sample is represented by some 880,000 distinct CDR3 sequences; 30% to 45% of them were singletons. In total, the top ten clones hold around 13% of the sample.

Rearrangement joined TRBV7-9 to TRBJ2-7, with TRBD2 identical over 12 junction bases. Source material: blood. The TCR sequence derives from a man between 18 and 29 years old in good health. The CDR3 region has the sequence CASSQTLAGGPYEQYF. The nucleotide sequence is given as TGTGCCAGCAGCCAAACCCTAGCGGGAGGGCCATACGAGCAGTACTTC.